The 9 T cell receptor beta chains in this list originate from one sample, sequenced in a study of T-cell memory formation after mild COVID-19. One entry per CDR3 protein, called by TCRdb with MiXCR from the 5' RACE reads. The sample shows fewer than 300,000 distinct CDR3 sequences, over 15% of them seen only once. The specimen sequenced was PBMCs or a T cell subset sorted from them (not recorded which). These receptors were taken from a young man who had mild COVID-19 (a few samples of this study predate the infection). Cell type and time point are not known.

This CDR3 is CASSQDREATDTQYF. CDR3 in DNA: TGCGCCAGCAGCCAAGATCGAGAAGCCACAGATACGCAGTATTTT. V usage is TRBV4-3 and J usage is TRBJ2-3, with D hard to call. Trimming removed 0 bases from V and 2 bases from J, with 9 bases in between. The germline V gene has CDR1 LGHNA and CDR2 YSLEER. The CDR3 contains 15 residues.

This chain links TRBV5-4 with TRBJ1-6; tentatively, D is TRBD1 (5 bases). CDR3 length equals 14 residues. Trimming stripped 2 bases from V and 13 bases from J, with 16 bases between. Germline CDR1 SGHNT, CDR2 YYREEE (reference sequence). CDR3 sequence reads: CASSLRGSPLPLHF. The CDR3 DNA is TGTGCCAGCAGCTTAAGGGGAAGCCCTCTCCCCCTCCACTTT.

A few counts support this clonotype. The rearrangement joins TRBV10-3 to TRBJ2-1; the match to TRBD2 covers 8 bases. The CDR3 sequence is 16 residues long. The J segment lost 0 bases and the V segment lost 4 bases, leaving 5 bases of the junction unmatched. Germline V gene sequence: CDR1 ENHRY, CDR2 SYGVKD. The CDR3 nucleotides read TGTGCCATCAGTGGTGGAGGGACTAGCTCCTACAATGAGCAGTTCTTC. This codes for CAISGGGTSSYNEQFF.

The rearrangement joins TRBV7-6 to TRBJ2-1; D assignment may be TRBD1 or TRBD2 (5 bases each). Germline V lookup: CDR1 SGHVS, CDR2 FNYEAQ. The CDR3 totals 14 residues. V dropped 5 bases and J dropped 7 bases, with 15 bases sitting between them. Here the CDR3 reads CASSPVGTSNEQFF. CDR3 sequence (DNA): TGTGCCAGCAGCCCTGTGGGGACGTCGAATGAGCAGTTCTTC.

The J gene is TRBJ1-1, the V gene TRBV10-3; 10 bases are a match to TRBD1. Germline V gives CDR1 ENHRY, CDR2 SYGVKD. Trimming took 3 bases from V and 4 from J; bases not matched to a gene: 8. The CDR3 runs 16 residues. In DNA, the CDR3 is TGTGCCATCAGTGAATCTCGGGACAGGGGAGTCACTGAAGCTTTCTTT. Its translation: CAISESRDRGVTEAFF.

In its sample, this clonotype was seen a few times. The chain carries TRBV6-2 or TRBV6-3 and TRBJ1-2; 8 nucleotides align to TRBD1. This CDR3 has 18 amino acids. The junction had 22 bases not matched to a gene; V was cut back by 6 bases and J by 7 bases. CDR1 and CDR2 from the germline V gene are MNHEY and SVGEGT. The CDR3 DNA sequence: TGTGCCAGCAGACTAGGCCCTACCGGGACAGGCATACTTCGTGGCTACACCTTC. Protein product: CASRLGPTGTGILRGYTF.

The rearrangement links TRBV6-2 or TRBV6-3 to TRBJ2-1, with D perhaps assigned TRBD1 or TRBD2 (5 bases each). The CDR3 has 14 residues. The germline gives CDR1 MNHEY, CDR2 SVGEGT. Trimming cost V 2 bases and J 7 bases, with 12 bases left between them. CDR3 sequence: CASSYEGPLNEQFF. The CDR3 bases are TGTGCCAGCAGTTACGAGGGACCCCTTAATGAGCAGTTCTTC.

The chain recombines TRBV5-4 with TRBJ1-1; D unresolved. The CDR3 loop spans 15 amino acids. Germline V lookup: CDR1 SGHNT, CDR2 YYREEE (reference sequence). Trimming removed 0 bases at V and 1 base at J, with 10 bases between. The DNA for the CDR3 is TGTGCCAGCAGCTTGGTACCAACGGCGAACACTGAAGCTTTCTTT. Translation: CASSLVPTANTEAFF.

The gene calls are TRBV13 and TRBJ2-1, with TRBD2 matching over 9 bases. The CDR3 extends over 15 amino acids. From germline, CDR1 is PRHDT and CDR2 FYEKMQ (reference sequence). Trimming cost V 5 bases and J 6 bases; bases outside gene matches: 8. The chain's CDR3 is CASSLTARGGNEQFF. CDR3 nucleotides: TGTGCCAGCAGCCTGACGGCGCGGGGGGGCAATGAGCAGTTCTTC.